These T cell receptor beta chains were read from a single sample in a study of T cells after yellow fever vaccination. TCRdb reprocessed the 5' RACE reads with MiXCR, giving one entry per CDR3 protein. The sample holds hundreds of thousands of distinct CDR3 sequences; around 4.9% are singletons and the top ten take about 3.5%. The material sequenced was CD4+ T cells sorted from PBMCs, taken on the day of the yellow fever booster vaccination. These TCRs come from a man between 18 and 29 years old who received the YFV17D yellow fever vaccine. Both conserved end residues are part of each CDR3. D genes are given only for firm matches. Clone size is given for some rows only: seen once, a few or many times, or a class if the clone is expanded.

D: -
size: -
V: TRBV4-3
J: TRBJ1-1
DNA: TGCGCCAGCAGCCAAGTCGAGGGGATGAACACTGAAGCTTTCTTT
CDR3: CASSQVEGMNTEAFF

D: TRBD1
size: many
V: TRBV11-1
J: TRBJ2-2
DNA: TGTGCCGACAGGGCTCTCACCGGGGAGCTGTTTTTT
CDR3: CADRALTGELFF

D: -
size: many
V: TRBV7-6
J: TRBJ2-5
DNA: TGTGCAAGCTCATGGGGGACGGGTCGAGAGACCCAGTACTTC
CDR3: CASSWGTGRETQYF

D: -
size: many
V: TRBV5-1
J: TRBJ1-1
DNA: TGCGCCAGCCTGTCGAGCACTGAAGCTTTCTTT
CDR3: CASLSSTEAFF

D: TRBD1
size: -
V: TRBV10-3
J: TRBJ2-7
DNA: TGTGCCATCACCCCGGACAGGGAAGACGAGCAGTACTTC
CDR3: CAITPDREDEQYF

D: -
size: few
V: TRBV20-1
J: TRBJ1-5
DNA: TGCAGTGCTGGACAATATAGCAATCAGCCCCAGCATTTT
CDR3: CSAGQYSNQPQHF

D: TRBD1
size: few
V: TRBV20-1
J: TRBJ2-7
DNA: TGCAGTGCTGCGGGACAGGGGTACGAGCAGTACTTC
CDR3: CSAAGQGYEQYF

D: -
size: -
V: TRBV12-3/TRBV12-4
J: TRBJ1-5
DNA: TGTGCCAGCAGACCTACAGGTGGCAATCAGCCCCAGCATTTT
CDR3: CASRPTGGNQPQHF

D: TRBD1
size: many
V: TRBV7-9
J: TRBJ1-2
DNA: TGTGCCAGCAGCTTAGGGACAGGGGAGATTGGAGATGGCTACACCTTC
CDR3: CASSLGTGEIGDGYTF

D: -
size: many
V: TRBV5-1
J: TRBJ1-4
DNA: TGCGCCAGCACCGGGACTTCAGGCTTGTACGAAAAACTGTTTTTT
CDR3: CASTGTSGLYEKLFF

D: -
size: many
V: TRBV7-9
J: TRBJ2-3
DNA: TGTGCCAGCAGCTTAGTTTTTATCACAGATACGCAGTATTTT
CDR3: CASSLVFITDTQYF

D: -
size: -
V: TRBV4-3
J: TRBJ1-2
DNA: TGCGCCAGCAGCCAAGAAGGCGGCCGGTACTATGGCTACACCTTC
CDR3: CASSQEGGRYYGYTF

D: TRBD1
size: few
V: TRBV5-1
J: TRBJ1-2
DNA: TGCGCCAGCAGAAGACAGGGGGCGTCCGGCTACACCTTC
CDR3: CASRRQGASGYTF

D: -
size: many
V: TRBV2
J: TRBJ1-5
DNA: TGTGCCAGCAGTGTCTGGGGACATCAGCCCCAGCATTTT
CDR3: CASSVWGHQPQHF

D: TRBD1
size: -
V: TRBV2
J: TRBJ2-5
DNA: TGTGCCAGAAGCATGGGGACAGGGGAAGGGACCCAGTACTTC
CDR3: CARSMGTGEGTQYF

D: TRBD1
size: -
V: TRBV6-5
J: TRBJ2-2
DNA: TGTGCCAGCAGTACTACAGGGGGCAGGACCGGGGAGCTGTTTTTT
CDR3: CASSTTGGRTGELFF

D: -
size: many
V: TRBV5-1
J: TRBJ2-5
DNA: TGCGCCAGCAGCTTGGCCGTGCCTAGAAGTAAGGAGACCCAGTACTTC
CDR3: CASSLAVPRSKETQYF

D: -
size: few
V: TRBV28
J: TRBJ2-7
DNA: TGTGCCAGCAGTCCGGACTGGTACGAGCAGTACTTC
CDR3: CASSPDWYEQYF

D: TRBD1
size: many
V: TRBV6-6
J: TRBJ1-3
DNA: TGTGCCAGCAGTTGGGACAGGGATGCCGGCTCTGGAAACACCATATATTTT
CDR3: CASSWDRDAGSGNTIYF

D: -
size: -
V: TRBV6-2/TRBV6-3
J: TRBJ2-1
DNA: TGTGCCAGCCAGCTCAATAATGAGCAGTTCTTC
CDR3: CASQLNNEQFF

D: -
size: few
V: TRBV12-3/TRBV12-4
J: TRBJ1-1
DNA: TGTGCCAGCAGTCCTCCCACGCATCTGAACACTGAAGCTTTCTTT
CDR3: CASSPPTHLNTEAFF

D: TRBD1
size: many
V: TRBV5-1
J: TRBJ2-5
DNA: TGCGCCAGCAGCTCGGGACAGGAACAAGAGACCCAGTACTTC
CDR3: CASSSGQEQETQYF

D: -
size: many
V: TRBV7-2
J: TRBJ1-3
DNA: TGTGCCAGCAGCGCGAGAGGGAGGGCTGGAAACACCATATATTTT
CDR3: CASSARGRAGNTIYF

D: TRBD1
size: many
V: TRBV6-5
J: TRBJ2-3
DNA: TGTGCCAGCAGTTACTCGGGACAGGGCGTCGATACGCAGTATTTT
CDR3: CASSYSGQGVDTQYF

D: -
size: many
V: TRBV12-3/TRBV12-4
J: TRBJ1-1
DNA: TGTGCCAGCCGAGGGTGGAACACTGAAGCTTTCTTT
CDR3: CASRGWNTEAFF

D: -
size: few
V: TRBV6-5
J: TRBJ2-6
DNA: TGTGCCAGCAGTTACCAGGGGTCAAACTCTGGGGCCAACGTCCTGACTTTC
CDR3: CASSYQGSNSGANVLTF

D: -
size: many
V: TRBV10-3
J: TRBJ1-2
DNA: TGTGCCATCAGCCCTCGAGACAGGATTAACTATGGCTACACCTTC
CDR3: CAISPRDRINYGYTF

D: -
size: -
V: TRBV2
J: TRBJ1-4
DNA: TGTGCCAGCAGTGAGGGAGTCCCTAATGAAAAACTGTTTTTT
CDR3: CASSEGVPNEKLFF

D: -
size: -
V: TRBV7-2
J: TRBJ1-2
DNA: TGTGCCAGCAGCTTCAGGGGCGGGGACTATGGCTACACCTTC
CDR3: CASSFRGGDYGYTF

D: -
size: few
V: TRBV5-1
J: TRBJ1-3
DNA: TGCGCCAGCAGCTCGTTACAGGGCCCACCCGGAAACACCATATATTTT
CDR3: CASSSLQGPPGNTIYF

D: -
size: -
V: TRBV18
J: TRBJ2-3
DNA: TGTGCCAGCTCACCCCCGGGCCGAAAAGCAGATACGCAGTATTTT
CDR3: CASSPPGRKADTQYF

D: -
size: medium-sized
V: TRBV10-3
J: TRBJ2-7
DNA: TGTGCCATCAGTGACCCGGGACTTCCTAACTACGAGCAGTACTTC
CDR3: CAISDPGLPNYEQYF

D: -
size: many
V: TRBV29-1
J: TRBJ1-2
DNA: TGCAGTTCTTCCGGGCCTTCCTATGGCTACACCTTC
CDR3: CSSSGPSYGYTF

D: TRBD2
size: -
V: TRBV5-8
J: TRBJ2-1
DNA: TGTGCCAGCAGCTTTCAAGTAACTAGCGGTTCCTACAATGAGCAGTTCTTC
CDR3: CASSFQVTSGSYNEQFF

D: -
size: few
V: TRBV18
J: TRBJ1-3
DNA: TGTGCCAGCTCACCACTTACCGCCTCTGGAAACACCATATATTTT
CDR3: CASSPLTASGNTIYF

D: -
size: many
V: TRBV5-1
J: TRBJ2-6
DNA: TGCGCCAGCAGCTCTCCGGAAACTGGGGCCAACGTCCTGACTTTC
CDR3: CASSSPETGANVLTF

D: -
size: many
V: TRBV18
J: TRBJ2-3
DNA: TGTGCCAGCTCACTTACAGGGAGAGGTACAGATACGCAGTATTTT
CDR3: CASSLTGRGTDTQYF

D: -
size: many
V: TRBV28
J: TRBJ2-2
DNA: TGTGCCAGCAGTTTCCCCCCAGGGCGGGCTAACACCGGGGAGCTGTTTTTT
CDR3: CASSFPPGRANTGELFF

D: TRBD1
size: many
V: TRBV5-1
J: TRBJ1-1
DNA: TGCGCCAGCAGCTTGAATCAGGGGGGAACTGAAGCTTTCTTT
CDR3: CASSLNQGGTEAFF

D: -
size: -
V: TRBV11-2
J: TRBJ1-4
DNA: TGTGCCAGCAGCTTACCGGGGGCTGAAAAACTGTTTTTT
CDR3: CASSLPGAEKLFF

D: -
size: -
V: TRBV12-3/TRBV12-4
J: TRBJ2-6
DNA: TGTGCCAGCAGTTTACAGGGGGCCAACGTCCTGACTTTC
CDR3: CASSLQGANVLTF

D: -
size: many
V: TRBV7-8
J: TRBJ2-2
DNA: TGTGCCAGCAGCTTAAGAAAGGCAGGTCCGAACACCGGGGAGCTGTTTTTT
CDR3: CASSLRKAGPNTGELFF

D: TRBD1
size: few
V: TRBV6-5
J: TRBJ1-1
DNA: TGTGCCAGCAGGACTGGACAGGGACGATTATCTGAAGCTTTCTTT
CDR3: CASRTGQGRLSEAFF

D: -
size: -
V: TRBV20-1
J: TRBJ1-1
DNA: TGCAGTGCTAGACGGACATTAGGCACTGAAGCTTTCTTT
CDR3: CSARRTLGTEAFF

D: -
size: few
V: TRBV29-1
J: TRBJ1-1
DNA: TGCAGCGTTGTGTCACCGGTAGTCGTAGAAAAAGCTTTCTTT
CDR3: CSVVSPVVVEKAFF

D: -
size: many
V: TRBV7-9
J: TRBJ2-3
DNA: TGTGCCAGCAGCTTAAGTTCGGCAGATACGCAGTATTTT
CDR3: CASSLSSADTQYF

D: -
size: -
V: TRBV28
J: TRBJ2-6
DNA: TGTGCCAGCAGTTTAAAGGCGATAAGCTCTGGGGCCAACGTCCTGACTTTC
CDR3: CASSLKAISSGANVLTF

D: TRBD1
size: -
V: TRBV18
J: TRBJ2-1
DNA: TGTGCCAGCTCACCACCAAATAGGGGGCCCTACAATGAGCAGTTCTTC
CDR3: CASSPPNRGPYNEQFF

D: -
size: -
V: TRBV3-1
J: TRBJ1-1
DNA: TGTGCCAGCAGCCAAGATCGAGCCCAAGCTTTCTTT
CDR3: CASSQDRAQAFF

D: -
size: many
V: TRBV15
J: TRBJ1-2
DNA: TGTGCCACCAGCAGAGATTATTTTCCAGGGGAGGGCTACACCTTC
CDR3: CATSRDYFPGEGYTF

D: -
size: -
V: TRBV7-2
J: TRBJ1-2
DNA: TGTGCCAGCAGCTTGAGTTCGAGTGGCTACACCTTC
CDR3: CASSLSSSGYTF

D: TRBD1
size: many
V: TRBV29-1
J: TRBJ1-4
DNA: TGCAGCGTACAGGGGGCAACTAATGAAAAACTGTTTTTT
CDR3: CSVQGATNEKLFF

D: -
size: -
V: TRBV7-9
J: TRBJ1-1
DNA: TGTGCCAGCAGCTTAGCCTTTTTTGGAGCTTTCTTT
CDR3: CASSLAFFGAFF

D: -
size: few
V: TRBV6-5
J: TRBJ1-2
DNA: TGTGCCAGCAGCACCCCAGGGGCGGGGGGCTACACCTTC
CDR3: CASSTPGAGGYTF

D: -
size: -
V: TRBV11-2
J: TRBJ2-1
DNA: TGTGCCAGCAGCCAGGGGCAGGGCTGGGTCAATGAGCAGTTCTTC
CDR3: CASSQGQGWVNEQFF

D: -
size: few
V: TRBV3-1
J: TRBJ2-3
DNA: TGTGCCAGCAGCCAATCCAGGTCGTCTAGCACAGATACGCAGTATTTT
CDR3: CASSQSRSSSTDTQYF

D: TRBD2
size: few
V: TRBV5-1
J: TRBJ2-3
DNA: TGCGCCAGCAGCTTGGAGGCGGGACTAGCGAGGAGCACAGATACGCAGTATTTT
CDR3: CASSLEAGLARSTDTQYF

D: -
size: -
V: TRBV3-1
J: TRBJ2-3
DNA: TGTGCCAGCAGCCCCCTCCGGGGGCCCAATACGCAGTATTTT
CDR3: CASSPLRGPNTQYF

D: -
size: few
V: TRBV27
J: TRBJ2-1
DNA: TGTGCCAGCAGTTTATTAAGGCACAATGAGCAGTTCTTC
CDR3: CASSLLRHNEQFF